This entry lists 13 T cell receptor beta chains sequenced from one sample in a study of cytomegalovirus exposure and HLA in healthy donors. PCR amplification relied on 60 Vbeta primers (plus 13 Jbeta primers). Using immunoSEQ multiplex PCR, the repertoire was profiled, and TCRdb retains in-frame clones only, with some absent. This repertoire includes approximately 110,000 clones. Material for sequencing was PBMCs. These receptors originate from a man aged 25-45 years in good health and CMV-seronegative.

The chain employs TRBV5-1 and TRBJ2-3; 7 positions match TRBD1. CDR1 and CDR2 from the germline V gene are SGHRS and YFSETQ. V gave up 1 base and J gave up 4 bases; unmatched junction bases: 6. This CDR3 is built from 15 residues. The CDR3: CASSLSDRVADTQYF. CDR3 DNA sequence: TGCGCCAGCAGCTTGAGTGACAGGGTGGCAGATACGCAGTATTTT.

The chain employs TRBV30 and TRBJ1-1; maybe TRBD1 (6 bases). Trimming removed 5 bases at V and 4 bases at J, with 14 bases between. The CDR3 is 13 residues long. Germline V gives CDR1 GTSNPN, CDR2 SVGIG (reference sequence). The CDR3 nucleotides read TGTGCCTGGGAACAGGGTATAACCACTGAAGCTTTCTTT. This codes for CAWEQGITTEAFF.

The chain recombines TRBV5-1 with TRBJ1-6; 8 positions match TRBD1. The CDR3 length is 17 residues. V dropped 2 bases and J dropped 2; count of bases not matched to a gene: 6. The germline CDR1 and CDR2 sequences are SGHRS and YFSETQ. Written as DNA, the CDR3 is TGCGCCAGCAGCTTAACTCCACAGGGGGCCTATAATTCACCCCTCCACTTT. Translation: CASSLTPQGAYNSPLHF.

The chain carries TRBV6-1 and TRBJ2-7, with unresolved D. V lost 2 bases and J lost 3, with 8 bases in between. The CDR3 is made up of 13 amino acids. Germline-derived CDR1 and CDR2 are MNHNS and SASEGT. The CDR3 reads CASSEIPGYEQYF. CDR3 nucleotide sequence: TGTGCCAGCAGTGAAATTCCGGGCTACGAGCAGTACTTC.

The rearrangement joins TRBV18 to TRBJ2-5; TRBD1 might be the D (6 bases). In germline, CDR1 is KGHSH, CDR2 LQKENI. V gave up 6 bases and J gave up 3 bases, with 17 bases separating them. This CDR3 comprises 15 residues. CDR3 nucleotide sequence: TGTGCCAGCTCTTACGGAGAGGGGGACGAAGAGACCCAGTACTTC. It yields the protein CASSYGEGDEETQYF.

The chain has TRBV6-5 and TRBJ1-2, with D uncertain. The germline V and J ends were trimmed by 5 bases and 8 bases, with 15 bases remaining between them. This CDR3 is 13 amino acids long. Germline CDR1 is MNHEY and CDR2 is SVGAGI. CDR3 region: CASSLAQAGGYTF. CDR3 DNA: TGTGCCAGCAGTCTGGCCCAGGCGGGCGGCTACACCTTC.

The chain uses TRBV7-9 and TRBJ2-5, with 9 positions matching TRBD2. CDR1 SEHNR and CDR2 FQNEAQ come from the germline V gene (reference sequence). This CDR3 has 15 residues. With 3 bases clipped from V and 11 bases from J, the junction kept 13 bases outside the gene matches. The CDR3 sequence is CASSFVTSGGGEQYF. CDR3 in DNA: TGTGCCAGCAGCTTTGTGACTAGCGGTGGTGGGGAGCAGTACTTC.

V usage is TRBV2 and J usage is TRBJ1-5; 10 positions agree with TRBD1. Germline CDR1 reads SNHLY; CDR2 reads FYNNEI. V lost 5 bases to trimming and J lost 11 bases; unmatched junction nucleotides: 12. The CDR3 has 15 amino acids. CDR3 nucleotide sequence: TGTGCCAGCAGTCGATCCGGGACAGGGGCTAGGACCCAGCATTTT. The encoded protein is CASSRSGTGARTQHF.

This chain joins TRBV11-1 and TRBJ2-1; 12 nucleotides line up with TRBD2. V shed 2 bases and J 12 bases; nucleotides not matched to a gene: 8. Germline V gene data show CDR1 as SGHAT and CDR2 as FQDESV (reference sequence). CDR3 length: 15 amino acids. CDR3 bases: TGTGCCAGCAGCTTACGACTAGCGGGAGCTTACCGGCAGTTCTTC. It is translated as CASSLRLAGAYRQFF.

The chain carries TRBV27 and TRBJ2-5; 8 nucleotides line up with TRBD1. The DNA end is more similar to TRBJ2-7, so the J call may be wrong. From germline, CDR1 is MNHEY and CDR2 SMNVEV (reference sequence). This CDR3 has 18 amino acids. The CDR3 bases are TGTGCCAGCACCCCTTTATCCCAAGAATTGGACAGGGCCGGCGAGCAGTACTTC. Translating gives CASTPLSQELDRAGEQYF.

Written as DNA, the CDR3 is TGCGCCAGCAGCTTTGTCTCAGGGGGCCGTAATGAGCAGTTCTTC. Translated: CASSFVSGGRNEQFF. V usage is TRBV5-1 and J usage is TRBJ2-1, with 8 bases fitting TRBD1. V lost 2 bases, J lost 7 bases, and 8 bases stayed unmatched. The CDR3 extends over 15 amino acids. Germline-derived CDR1 and CDR2 are SGHRS and YFSETQ. Complete variable domain (other parts from reference TRBV5-1 and TRBJ2-1): KAGVTQTPRYLIKTRGQQVTLSCSPISGHRSVSWYQQTPGQGLQFLFEYFSETQRNKGNFPGRFSGRQFSNSRSEMNVSTLELGDSALYLCASSFVSGGRNEQFFGPGTRLTVL.

The genes are TRBV5-6 and TRBJ2-2; D might be TRBD2 (5 bases). Deletions cut 0 bases from V and 3 bases from J, with 12 bases between. Per germline, CDR1 SGHDT and CDR2 YYEEEE. This CDR3 spans 16 amino acids. In DNA form, the CDR3 reads TGTGCCAGCAGCTTGGATCGGGGAATAGACACCGGGGAGCTGTTTTTT. The encoded protein is CASSLDRGIDTGELFF. Based on the CDR3 plus reference TRBV5-6 and TRBJ2-2, the full variable domain is DAGVTQSPTHLIKTRGQQVTLRCSPKSGHDTVSWYQQALGQGPQFIFQYYEEEERQRGNFPDRFSGHQFPNYSSELNVNALLLGDSALYLCASSLDRGIDTGELFFGEGSRLTVL.

This chain uses TRBV15 with TRBJ1-3; 7 nucleotides align to TRBD1. Trimming removed 4 bases from V and 6 bases from J; junction bases left unmatched: 6. This CDR3 spans 14 amino acids. The germline V gene has CDR1 LNHNV and CDR2 YYDKDF (reference sequence). The CDR3, as DNA: TGTGCCACCAGCAAGACAGGGAGCGAAAACACCATATATTTT. This encodes CATSKTGSENTIYF.